The TCR beta chain under discussion was sequenced for a study of T-cell reconstitution after alpha-beta-depleted transplantation in children. Unique molecular identifiers were incorporated when the TCRbeta library was constructed. TCRdb called the PCR reads again in MiXCR, with one record for every CDR3 protein. The sample includes 550,000 to 800,000 distinct CDR3 sequences, 13% seen only once; the top ten take 0.79%. Many counts were recorded for this clonotype. The CDR3 runs to 14 residues. Trimming stripped 3 bases from V and 11 bases from J, with 19 bases between. Looked up from germline, CDR1 is MDHEN and CDR2 is SYDVKM.

The sample in question was PBMCs, obtained before TCRalphabeta/CD19-depleted stem cell transplant. The sequence was collected from a girl aged 2-9 years with congenital amegakaryocytic thrombocytopenia, due to receive a stem cell transplant. V usage is TRBV28 and J usage is TRBJ1-1; D ambiguous. The DNA for the CDR3 is TGTGCCAGCAGTTTTCGGCTTGGTTCCTTCGGCGCTTTCTTT. Residues: CASSFRLGSFGAFF.